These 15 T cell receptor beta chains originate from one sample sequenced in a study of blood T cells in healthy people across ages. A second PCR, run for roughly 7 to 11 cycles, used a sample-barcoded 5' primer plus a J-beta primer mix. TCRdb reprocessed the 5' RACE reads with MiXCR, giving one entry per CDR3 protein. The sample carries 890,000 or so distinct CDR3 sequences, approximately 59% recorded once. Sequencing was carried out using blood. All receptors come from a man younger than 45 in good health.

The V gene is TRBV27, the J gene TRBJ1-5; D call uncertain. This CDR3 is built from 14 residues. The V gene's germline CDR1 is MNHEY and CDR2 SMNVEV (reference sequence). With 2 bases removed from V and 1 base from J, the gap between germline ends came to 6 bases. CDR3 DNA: TGTGCCAGCAGTTTACTAGCGAGCAATCAGCCCCAGCATTTT. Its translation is CASSLLASNQPQHF.

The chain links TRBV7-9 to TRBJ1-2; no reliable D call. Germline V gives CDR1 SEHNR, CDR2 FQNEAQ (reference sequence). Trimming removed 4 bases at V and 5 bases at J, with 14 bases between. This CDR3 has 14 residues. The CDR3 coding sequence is TGTGCCAGCAGCTCGGTTGACGATGGGTATGGCTACACCTTC. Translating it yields CASSSVDDGYGYTF.

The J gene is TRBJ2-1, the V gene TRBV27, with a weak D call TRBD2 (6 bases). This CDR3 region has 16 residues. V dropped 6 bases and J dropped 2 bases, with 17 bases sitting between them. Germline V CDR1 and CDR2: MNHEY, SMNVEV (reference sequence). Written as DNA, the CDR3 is TGTGCCAGCAGCTCTCCTACGGACTACACCTACAATGAGCAGTTCTTC. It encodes CASSSPTDYTYNEQFF.

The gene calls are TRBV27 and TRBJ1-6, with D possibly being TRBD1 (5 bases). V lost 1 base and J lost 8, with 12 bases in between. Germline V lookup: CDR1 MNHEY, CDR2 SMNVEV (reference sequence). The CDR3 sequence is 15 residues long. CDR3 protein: CASSLFPGFHSPLHF. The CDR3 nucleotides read TGTGCCAGCAGTTTATTCCCAGGGTTTCATTCACCCCTCCACTTT.

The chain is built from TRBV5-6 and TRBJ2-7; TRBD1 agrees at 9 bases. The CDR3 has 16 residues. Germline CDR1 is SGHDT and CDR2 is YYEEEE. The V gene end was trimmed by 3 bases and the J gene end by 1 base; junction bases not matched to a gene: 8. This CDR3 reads CASSSTAGQGSYEQYF. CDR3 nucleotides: TGTGCCAGCAGCTCGACGGCGGGACAGGGATCCTACGAGCAGTACTTC.

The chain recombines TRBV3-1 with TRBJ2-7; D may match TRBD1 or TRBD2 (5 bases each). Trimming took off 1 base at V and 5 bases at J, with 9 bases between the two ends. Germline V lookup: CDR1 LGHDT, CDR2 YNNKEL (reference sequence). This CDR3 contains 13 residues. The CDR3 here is CASSQVSGHEQYF. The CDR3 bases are TGTGCCAGCAGCCAAGTGTCGGGGCACGAGCAGTACTTC.

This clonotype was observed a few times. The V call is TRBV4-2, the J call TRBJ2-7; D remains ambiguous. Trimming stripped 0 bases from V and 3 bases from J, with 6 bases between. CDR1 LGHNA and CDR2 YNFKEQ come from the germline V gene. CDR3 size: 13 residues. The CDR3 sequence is CASSQEISYEQYF. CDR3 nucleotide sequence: TGTGCCAGCAGCCAAGAAATCAGCTACGAGCAGTACTTC.

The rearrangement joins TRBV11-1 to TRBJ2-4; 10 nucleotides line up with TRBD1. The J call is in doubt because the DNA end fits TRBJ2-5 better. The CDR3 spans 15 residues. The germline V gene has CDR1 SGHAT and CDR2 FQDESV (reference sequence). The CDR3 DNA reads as TGTGCCAGCAGCTCCGACAGGGGGCGATTGAAGACCCAGTACTTC. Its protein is CASSSDRGRLKTQYF.

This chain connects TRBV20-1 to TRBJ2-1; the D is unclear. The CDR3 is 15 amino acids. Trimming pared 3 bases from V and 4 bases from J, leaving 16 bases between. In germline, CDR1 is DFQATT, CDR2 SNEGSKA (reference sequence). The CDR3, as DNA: TGCAGTGCTAGCCCCCTCGCTCGGACGTACAATGAGCAGTTCTTC. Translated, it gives CSASPLARTYNEQFF.

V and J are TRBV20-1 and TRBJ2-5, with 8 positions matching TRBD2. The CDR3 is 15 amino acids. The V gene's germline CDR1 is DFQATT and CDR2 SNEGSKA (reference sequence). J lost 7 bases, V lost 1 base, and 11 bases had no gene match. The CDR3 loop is CSARGRGTSPGTQYF. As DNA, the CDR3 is TGCAGTGCTAGAGGACGGGGGACTAGTCCAGGGACCCAGTACTTC.

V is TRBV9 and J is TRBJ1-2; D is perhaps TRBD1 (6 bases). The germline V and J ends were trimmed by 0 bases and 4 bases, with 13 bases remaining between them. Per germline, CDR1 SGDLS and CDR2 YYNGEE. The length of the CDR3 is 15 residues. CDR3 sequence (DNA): TGTGCCAGCAGCGTAGCGTCGGACAGAGCCTATGGCTACACCTTC. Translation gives CASSVASDRAYGYTF.

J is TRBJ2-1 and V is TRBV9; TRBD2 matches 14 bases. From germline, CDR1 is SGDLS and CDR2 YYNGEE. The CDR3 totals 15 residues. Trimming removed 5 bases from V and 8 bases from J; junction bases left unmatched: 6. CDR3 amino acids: CASSTPGLAGDEQFF. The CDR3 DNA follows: TGTGCCAGCAGTACTCCGGGACTAGCGGGGGATGAGCAGTTCTTC. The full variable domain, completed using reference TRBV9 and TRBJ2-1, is DSGVTQTPKHLITATGQRVTLRCSPRSGDLSVYWYQQSLDQGLQFLIQYYNGEERAKGNILERFSAQQFPDLHSELNLSSLELGDSALYFCASSTPGLAGDEQFFGPGTRLTVL.

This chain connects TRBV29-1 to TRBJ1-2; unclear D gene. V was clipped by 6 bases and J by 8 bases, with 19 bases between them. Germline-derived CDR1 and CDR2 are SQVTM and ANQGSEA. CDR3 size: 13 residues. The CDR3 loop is CSVLASRAGGYTF. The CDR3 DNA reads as TGCAGCGTGCTAGCATCCCGTGCCGGGGGCTACACCTTC. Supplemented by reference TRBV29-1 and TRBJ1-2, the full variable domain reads SAVISQKPSRDICQRGTSLTIQCQVDSQVTMMFWYRQQPGQSLTLIATANQGSEATYESGFVIDKFPISRPNLTFSTLTVSNMSPEDSSIYLCSVLASRAGGYTFGSGTRLTVV.

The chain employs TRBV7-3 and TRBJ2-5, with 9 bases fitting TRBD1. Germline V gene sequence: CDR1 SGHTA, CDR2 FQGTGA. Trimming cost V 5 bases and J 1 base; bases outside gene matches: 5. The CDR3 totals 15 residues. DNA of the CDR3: TGTGCCAGCAGCCCTAGGACAGGGGTCCAAGAGACCCAGTACTTC. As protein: CASSPRTGVQETQYF.

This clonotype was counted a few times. The CDR3 sequence is CASSASGETQYF. The CDR3 coding sequence is TGTGCCAGCAGCGCATCGGGGGAGACCCAGTACTTC. The chain combines TRBV12-3 or TRBV12-4 with TRBJ2-5, with a weak D call TRBD2 (5 bases). V dropped 6 bases and J dropped 5 bases, with 10 bases sitting between them. The CDR3 is 12 amino acids.